Following are 20 T cell receptor beta chains from one sample sequenced in a study of T cell responses to AZD1222 COVID-19 vaccine. The protocol was immunoSEQ multiplex PCR, while the TCRdb copy is restricted to in-frame clones and leaves out a portion. There are about 150,000 clones in the sample; 70% to 90% occur only once, and about 8% lies in the top ten. Sequencing was performed on peripheral blood, taken on day 0 of AZD1222 vaccination. These TCRs come from an adult in good health.

The table lists this clone with a count of one. The V call is TRBV7-8, the J call TRBJ2-3, with D perhaps being TRBD1 or TRBD2 (5 bases each). The CDR3 contains 15 residues. Trimming shortened V by 4 bases and J by 4 bases, and 15 bases separated the two germline ends. The germline gives CDR1 SGHVS, CDR2 FQNEAQ. The CDR3: CASSSKYGTADTQYF. CDR3 sequence (DNA): TGTGCCAGCAGCTCCAAATACGGGACGGCAGATACGCAGTATTTT.

The chain is built from TRBV19 and TRBJ2-3; D not certain. The CDR3 has 12 amino acids. V was cut by 7 bases and J by 6 bases, with 11 bases left in between. The V gene's germline CDR1 is LNHDA and CDR2 SQIVND (reference sequence). The CDR3 sequence: CASTSATDTQYF. The CDR3 nucleotides are TGTGCCAGTACCTCAGCAACGGATACGCAGTATTTT. Together with reference TRBV19 and TRBJ2-3, the CDR3 gives the full variable domain: DGGITQSPKYLFRKEGQNVTLSCEQNLNHDAMYWYRQDPGQGLRLIYYSQIVNDFQKGDIAEGYSVSREKKESFPLTVTSAQKNPTAFYLCASTSATDTQYFGPGTRLTVL.

The chain employs TRBV28 and TRBJ1-2; D is ambiguous. Deletions cut 2 bases from V and 3 bases from J, with 10 bases between. The CDR3 loop spans 14 amino acids. Germline V lookup: CDR1 MDHEN, CDR2 SYDVKM. CDR3 coding DNA: TGTGCCAGCAGTTTACTCAGGAGATACTATGGCTACACCTTC. Residues: CASSLLRRYYGYTF.

This chain links TRBV5-5 with TRBJ1-1; maybe TRBD1 (5 bases). This CDR3 comprises 16 residues. V was cut by 1 base and J by 4 bases, with 17 bases left in between. Per germline, CDR1 SGHKS and CDR2 YYEKEE (reference sequence). The CDR3 nucleotides are TGTGCCAGCAGCTTGTCCCCTCGGGTTGGGGGCACTGAAGCTTTCTTT. The encoded protein is CASSLSPRVGGTEAFF.

This chain joins TRBV30 and TRBJ1-3, with D perhaps TRBD1 (5 bases). Germline-derived CDR1 and CDR2 are GTSNPN and SVGIG (reference sequence). Trimming stripped 3 bases from V and 4 bases from J, with 16 bases between. The CDR3 length is 15 residues. The CDR3 is CAWRELQGAGNTIYF. DNA for the CDR3: TGTGCCTGGAGGGAACTCCAGGGAGCGGGAAACACCATATATTTT.

The chain is built from TRBV10-3 and TRBJ2-7; perhaps TRBD2 as D (5 bases). V was pared by 5 bases and J by 5 bases, with 13 bases between. The CDR3 sequence is 13 residues long. The germline gives CDR1 ENHRY, CDR2 SYGVKD. CDR3 loop: CAISQHEGNEQYF. Written as DNA, the CDR3 is TGTGCCATCAGTCAGCACGAGGGAAACGAGCAGTACTTC.

The V and J genes are TRBV2 and TRBJ1-5; the D gene is possibly TRBD1 (5 bases). Germline lookup yields CDR1 SNHLY and CDR2 FYNNEI. Between the trimmed V and J ends, which lost 6 bases and 8 bases, there was a span of 17 bases. The CDR3 is 14 amino acids. The CDR3 loop reads CASRGRGSSEPQHF. CDR3 nucleotide sequence: TGTGCCAGCAGGGGGCGGGGCAGCTCGGAGCCCCAGCATTTT.

CDR3 coding DNA: TGTGCCAGCAGCTTAGGTGGGGGTGCGGGGTATGGCTACACCTTC. It specifies CASSLGGGAGYGYTF. The rearrangement uses TRBV7-8 and TRBJ1-2, with D perhaps matching TRBD1 (5 bases). The ends were cut back, 1 base at V and 5 bases at J, with 14 bases in the middle. There are 15 residues in the CDR3. CDR1 and CDR2 (germline): SGHVS, FQNEAQ. Together with reference TRBV7-8 and TRBJ1-2, the CDR3 gives the full variable domain: GAGVSQSPRYKVAKRGQDVALRCDPISGHVSLFWYQQALGQGPEFLTYFQNEAQLDKSGLPSDRFFAERPEGSVSTLKIQRTQQEDSAVYLCASSLGGGAGYGYTFGSGTRLTVV.

The chain is built from TRBV2 and TRBJ1-2; no definite D call. Germline CDR1 is SNHLY and CDR2 is FYNNEI. V lost 4 bases and J lost 2, with 8 bases in between. The CDR3 is made up of 13 amino acids. CDR3 in DNA: TGTGCCAGCAGTGGGGCGGAAAACTATGGCTACACCTTC. Translating gives CASSGAENYGYTF.

The CDR3 spells CSVLQLNTEAFF. The CDR3 nucleotides read TGCAGCGTTCTACAGCTGAACACTGAAGCTTTCTTT. The chain is built from TRBV29-1 and TRBJ1-1; unclear D gene. The V gene's germline CDR1 is SQVTM and CDR2 ANQGSEA. Deletions cut 5 bases from V and 0 bases from J, with 7 bases between. The CDR3 is 12 residues long.

This clone was seen only once. V and J are TRBV28 and TRBJ2-1; TRBD2 is a possible D gene (6 bases). The CDR3 extends over 13 amino acids. The germline CDR1 and CDR2 sequences are MDHEN and SYDVKM. Trimming left V 6 bases short and J 6 bases short, with 12 bases between. CDR3: CASSPGLPNEQFF. CDR3 DNA sequence: TGTGCCAGCAGCCCGGGACTCCCCAATGAGCAGTTCTTC.

The rearrangement uses TRBV9 and TRBJ2-7, with 7 bases that match TRBD2. This CDR3 region has 15 residues. CDR1 is SGDLS and CDR2 is YYNGEE in the germline V gene. V shed 0 bases, J shed 2 bases, and the junction held 5 bases outside the gene matches. The CDR3 coding sequence is TGTGCCAGCAGCGTAGGGCCAGGGACTACCTACGAGCAGTACTTC. Amino acid sequence: CASSVGPGTTYEQYF.

The gene calls are TRBV19 and TRBJ2-1; weak D call: TRBD1 (5 bases). There are 14 residues in the CDR3. The V end was cut by 5 bases, the J end by 3 bases, with 11 bases between. The germline V gene has CDR1 LNHDA and CDR2 SQIVND (reference sequence). This chain's CDR3 is CASSVRQIYNEQFF. For the CDR3, the DNA is TGTGCCAGTAGTGTACGACAGATCTACAATGAGCAGTTCTTC.

This clone was counted once. The V call is TRBV7-2, the J call TRBJ2-1, with 7 bases that match TRBD1. With V trimmed by 5 bases and J by 5 bases, 6 bases remained unmatched. The CDR3 sequence is 14 residues long. Germline CDR1 reads SGHTA; CDR2 reads FQGNSA. The CDR3 DNA reads TGTGCCAGCAGCCTCGGGACAGTTGACAATGAGCAGTTCTTC. As protein: CASSLGTVDNEQFF.

The chain joins TRBV5-1 to TRBJ1-1, with D possibly TRBD1 on 5 matching bases. The CDR3 extends over 15 amino acids. The V gene's germline CDR1 is SGHRS and CDR2 YFSETQ. Trimming took 1 base from V and 0 from J, leaving 10 bases between them. The CDR3, as DNA: TGCGCCAGCAGCTTGAGCCCGGGACTGAACACTGAAGCTTTCTTT. As protein: CASSLSPGLNTEAFF.

This CDR3 reads CSVDTGSSWSGNTIYF. In DNA, the CDR3 is TGCAGCGTTGATACGGGGTCCTCTTGGTCTGGAAACACCATATATTTT. J is TRBJ1-3 and V is TRBV29-1, with D hard to call. V gave up 3 bases and J gave up 1 base, with 16 bases separating them. CDR3 size: 16 residues. Germline CDR1 SQVTM, CDR2 ANQGSEA.

The V call is TRBV2, the J call TRBJ2-2; D may match TRBD1 or TRBD2 (5 bases each). V was clipped by 3 bases and J by 6 bases, with 17 bases between them. The CDR3 contains 16 residues. CDR1 SNHLY and CDR2 FYNNEI come from the germline V gene. CDR3 coding DNA: TGTGCCAGCAGTGAGAGGGGCGGAGGACAATCCGGGGAGCTGTTTTTT. It is translated as CASSERGGGQSGELFF.

The chain carries TRBV9 and TRBJ1-1; 7 bases are a match to TRBD1. Trimming at V came to 4 bases and at J to 3 bases, leaving 6 bases not matched to a gene. The CDR3 is made up of 14 amino acids. Germline V gene data show CDR1 as SGDLS and CDR2 as YYNGEE. CDR3 nucleotides: TGTGCCAGCAGCTTGGGACAGACTTACACTGAAGCTTTCTTT. This codes for CASSLGQTYTEAFF.

This rearrangement joins TRBV6-5 to TRBJ2-5; unclear D gene. V lost 2 bases, J lost 2 bases, and 9 bases lay in between. CDR3 length: 14 amino acids. Germline lookup yields CDR1 MNHEY and CDR2 SVGAGI. The chain's CDR3 is CASSYMGWQETQYF. CDR3 nucleotide sequence: TGTGCCAGCAGTTACATGGGGTGGCAAGAGACCCAGTACTTC.

The chain employs TRBV30 and TRBJ2-2; tentatively, D is TRBD1 (6 bases). Germline-derived CDR1 and CDR2 are GTSNPN and SVGIG (reference sequence). V was pared by 6 bases and J by 3 bases, with 17 bases between. This CDR3 has 15 residues. CDR3 DNA sequence: TGTGCCTGCCCTTATGGGCAGGGGTACACCGGGGAGCTGTTTTTT. It translates to CACPYGQGYTGELFF.